The 23 T cell receptor beta chains presented below share a single source sample, sequenced in a study of early T cells in non-severe SARS-CoV-2 infection (dated by TCRdb to 2020 to 2023). The method was 5' RACE. Sequencing was carried out with a NextSeq 500. The raw public data were reprocessed by TCRdb itself: fastp quality trimming at Q25, MiXCR clonotype calling, in-frame beta chains only. Here each entry gathers all rows of one CDR3 protein and keeps the most common genes and DNA. Across this sample there are over 30,000 distinct CDR3 sequences, with around 5% seen only once. The top ten clones comprise around an eighth of the sample. Sequencing was carried out using whole blood. The receptors stem from an adult who was a healthcare worker with PCR-confirmed SARS-CoV-2 infection or an uninfected control (not recorded which).

Ten or more counts support this clonotype. The chain combines TRBV18 with TRBJ2-1; 11 nucleotides line up with TRBD1. The V and J ends lost 1 base and 6 bases, in that order; junction bases with no gene match: 8. The CDR3 is made up of 17 amino acids. In germline, CDR1 is KGHSH, CDR2 LQKENI. CDR3 sequence: CASSPRWTGGGSNEQFF. CDR3 nucleotides: TGTGCCAGCTCACCACGATGGACAGGGGGCGGAAGCAATGAGCAGTTCTTC.

V is TRBV6-4 and J is TRBJ1-1; no firm D call. Germline-derived CDR1 and CDR2 are MRHNA and SNTAGT. This CDR3 spans 13 amino acids. Trimming left V 6 bases short and J 1 base short, with 9 bases between. CDR3 protein: CASRTSTNTEAFF. DNA for the CDR3: TGTGCCAGCAGGACCTCCACGAACACTGAAGCTTTCTTT.

The sample holds many counts of this clonotype. The genes are TRBV12-3 or TRBV12-4 and TRBJ2-1; D may be TRBD2 (6 bases). CDR3 size: 13 residues. Trimming shortened V by 7 bases and J by 8 bases, and 15 bases separated the two germline ends. In nucleotides, the CDR3 is TGTGCCAGCACCCAGCCCGGAGGGTATGAGCAGTTCTTC. Its translation: CASTQPGGYEQFF.

The J gene is TRBJ2-1, the V gene TRBV29-1, with D perhaps TRBD1 (5 bases). The CDR3 loop spans 12 amino acids. Germline V lookup: CDR1 SQVTM, CDR2 ANQGSEA. Trimming left V 2 bases short and J 7 bases short, with 9 bases between. CDR3 region: CSVEQGWNEQFF. DNA for the CDR3: TGCAGCGTTGAACAGGGCTGGAATGAGCAGTTCTTC.

This clonotype came up many times. The chain recombines TRBV13 with TRBJ2-7, with D possibly being TRBD2 (5 bases). Germline CDR1 is PRHDT and CDR2 is FYEKMQ (reference sequence). V lost 5 bases, J lost 2 bases, and 22 bases lay in between. The CDR3 length is 17 residues. The CDR3, as DNA: TGTGCCAGCAGCCCCCTCGGAGGCTCACCGACCCCCTACGAGCAGTACTTC. Translated, it gives CASSPLGGSPTPYEQYF.

This clonotype was recorded at least ten times. At one of its ends the junction is not consistent with the germline gene, which may arise from a read error. The V and J genes are TRBV28 and TRBJ1-6, with D perhaps TRBD1 (5 bases). CDR3 length: 16 amino acids. Germline CDR1 reads MDHEN; CDR2 reads SYDVKM. This CDR3 reads CASSSLRTYNNSPLHF. Here the CDR3 DNA reads TGTGCCAGCAGTTCTTTGCGGACATATAATAATTCACCCCTCCATTTT.

J is TRBJ2-4 and V is TRBV5-1; D possibly corresponds to TRBD2 (5 bases). The CDR3 has 14 amino acids. Germline V gene lookup returns CDR1 SGHRS and CDR2 YFSETQ. Trimming left V 4 bases short and J 5 bases short, with 13 bases between. The CDR3 spells CASSAAGMQNIQYF. The CDR3 coding sequence is TGCGCCAGCAGCGCGGCCGGGATGCAAAACATTCAGTACTTC. Supplemented by reference TRBV5-1 and TRBJ2-4, the full variable domain reads KAGVTQTPRYLIKTRGQQVTLSCSPISGHRSVSWYQQTPGQGLQFLFEYFSETQRNKGNFPGRFSGRQFSNSRSEMNVSTLELGDSALYLCASSAAGMQNIQYFGAGTRLSVL.

Ten or more counts support this clonotype. CDR3 DNA: TGTGCCAGCAGTTTGACCAGGGTCGGTGAGCAGTTCTTC. Amino acid sequence: CASSLTRVGEQFF. V is TRBV12-3 or TRBV12-4 and J is TRBJ2-1, with D possibly matching TRBD1 (5 bases). The CDR3 is made up of 13 amino acids. V lost 3 bases and J lost 9, with 12 bases in between.

This clonotype showed up just a few times. The J gene is TRBJ2-1, the V gene TRBV12-3 or TRBV12-4; D gene ambiguous. V gave up 5 bases and J gave up 4 bases, with 3 bases separating them. The CDR3 runs 11 residues. The CDR3 spells CASSMYNEQFF. DNA for the CDR3: TGTGCCAGCAGTATGTACAATGAGCAGTTCTTC.

The rearrangement links TRBV25-1 to TRBJ2-1; D call uncertain. The CDR3 has 15 residues. The ends were cut back, 3 bases at V and 0 bases at J, with 9 bases in the middle. Germline assignment: CDR1 MGHDK and CDR2 SYGVNS. The CDR3 nucleotides read TGTGCCAGCAGTGATGGACCGATCTCCTACAATGAGCAGTTCTTC. This translates into CASSDGPISYNEQFF.

This clonotype was observed at least ten times. The chain joins TRBV7-8 to TRBJ2-1; the D is unclear. The germline V gene has CDR1 SGHVS and CDR2 FQNEAQ. This CDR3 contains 15 residues. Trimming removed 4 bases from V and 7 bases from J, with 17 bases in between. CDR3 nucleotide sequence: TGTGCCAGCAGCTCACCCTTGACCCTGGTGAATGAGCAGTTCTTC. The encoded protein is CASSSPLTLVNEQFF.

This clonotype has ten or more counts. The chain links TRBV9 to TRBJ2-1; D gene uncertain. There are 11 residues in the CDR3. Germline CDR1 and CDR2: SGDLS and YYNGEE. V lost 2 bases to trimming and J lost 13 bases, with 10 bases between them. As DNA, the CDR3 is TGTGCCAGCAGCGTGGGATACTCTCAGTTCTTC. Its translation is CASSVGYSQFF.

In its sample, this clonotype was seen many times. The chain is built from TRBV12-3 or TRBV12-4 and TRBJ1-5; D is possibly TRBD1 (6 bases). The V gene lost 7 bases and the J gene lost 6 bases, with 28 bases spanning the gap. The length of the CDR3 is 18 residues. CDR3 protein: CASTLDWGGAVMGQPQHF. The CDR3 DNA reads as TGTGCCAGCACCCTAGACTGGGGGGGCGCGGTGATGGGTCAGCCCCAGCATTTT.

A few counts support this clonotype. The CDR3 loop reads CASSPREGVRETQYF. As DNA, the CDR3 is TGTGCCAGCAGCCCAAGGGAGGGGGTGCGGGAGACCCAGTACTTC. V usage is TRBV7-8 and J usage is TRBJ2-5; TRBD2 is a possible D gene (7 bases). The CDR3 contains 15 residues. Trimming took off 5 bases at V and 5 bases at J, with 18 bases between the two ends. In germline, CDR1 is SGHVS, CDR2 FQNEAQ.

About this clonotype itself: With a much larger clone just one base away, this may be a read error. This CDR3 fails to terminate in the conserved phenylalanine or tryptophan, so it likely reflects a read error. The CDR3: CASSLAGGETQYY. In DNA, the CDR3 is TGTGCCAGCAGCTTAGCCGGGGGAGAGACCCAGTACTAC. J is TRBJ2-5 and V is TRBV7-2; the D gene is possibly TRBD2 (6 bases). The germline V gene encodes CDR1 SGHTA and CDR2 FQGNSA. This CDR3 has 13 residues. The V end was cut by 0 bases, the J end by 4 bases, with 6 bases between.

There are a few counts of this clonotype. The chain combines TRBV3-1 with TRBJ1-2; a possible D gene is TRBD1 (5 bases). Germline values: CDR1 LGHDT, CDR2 YNNKEL (reference sequence). The CDR3 is 14 amino acids. Trimming removed 5 bases from V and 5 bases from J, with 15 bases in between. CDR3 amino acids: CASSKTDAGYGYTF. The CDR3 DNA follows: TGTGCCAGCAGCAAGACAGACGCTGGATATGGCTACACCTTC.

This clonotype was seen ten or more times. This chain uses TRBV9 with TRBJ2-1, with D possibly TRBD1 on 6 matching bases. This CDR3 has 23 amino acids. Germline V gene sequence: CDR1 SGDLS, CDR2 YYNGEE. Deletions cut 3 bases from V and 1 base from J, with 35 bases between. Written as DNA, the CDR3 is TGTGCCAGCAGCGCACCAAGCGGCGAATCGGACAGCGAGCCAACGTCATCCTACAATGAGCAGTTCTTC. This sequence encodes CASSAPSGESDSEPTSSYNEQFF.

The sample holds many counts of this clonotype. Here the CDR3 reads CASRREVEGSKNYGYTF. CDR3 nucleotide sequence: TGTGCCAGCAGACGTGAAGTTGAGGGAAGCAAGAACTATGGCTACACCTTC. The chain joins TRBV6-5 to TRBJ1-2, with D uncertain. The CDR3 totals 17 residues. V was trimmed by 6 bases and J by 2 bases, leaving 22 bases between them. Germline V gene sequence: CDR1 MNHEY, CDR2 SVGAGI.

This clonotype was found a few times. J is TRBJ2-1 and V is TRBV12-3 or TRBV12-4; TRBD1 matches 7 bases. The CDR3 covers 13 residues. The ends lost 6 bases at V and 4 bases at J; junction bases unmatched: 3. This CDR3 reads CASSWGQYNEQFF. Written as DNA, the CDR3 is TGTGCCAGCAGCTGGGGACAGTACAATGAGCAGTTCTTC.

The V and J genes are TRBV12-3 or TRBV12-4 and TRBJ2-7; 7 positions agree with TRBD2. The length of the CDR3 is 14 residues. V shed 6 bases and J 0 bases; nucleotides not matched to a gene: 5. The CDR3 loop is CASSRGLVSYEQYF. In DNA, the CDR3 is TGTGCCAGCAGCCGAGGACTAGTCTCCTACGAGCAGTACTTC.

Regarding this clonotype: A much larger clone differs from this one at a single base, so this may be a read error. The rearrangement joins TRBV3-1 to TRBJ2-1; TRBD1 or TRBD2 may be the D gene (5 bases each). The germline gives CDR1 LGHDT, CDR2 YNNKEL (reference sequence). This CDR3 has 15 amino acids. The CDR3 region has the DNA TGTACCAGCAGCCAACGGGGCCGCTCCTACAATGAGCAGTTCTTC. Amino acid sequence: CTSSQRGRSYNEQFF.

The V and J genes are TRBV11-2 and TRBJ2-4; D might be TRBD1 (6 bases). CDR1 is SGHAT and CDR2 is FQNNGV in the germline V gene. The CDR3 runs to 14 residues. Trimming stripped 3 bases from V and 5 bases from J, with 11 bases between. CDR3 loop: CASSFGGQENIQYF. CDR3 coding DNA: TGTGCCAGCAGCTTTGGGGGACAAGAAAACATTCAGTACTTC.

In its sample, this clonotype was seen a few times. The rearrangement uses TRBV29-1 and TRBJ2-7; possibly TRBD2 for D (6 bases). V was trimmed by 6 bases and J by 2 bases, leaving 17 bases between them. This CDR3 region has 14 residues. Germline assignment: CDR1 SQVTM and CDR2 ANQGSEA. The CDR3 loop reads CSVKLAIGPYEQYF. CDR3 coding DNA: TGCAGCGTCAAACTAGCAATCGGGCCCTACGAGCAGTACTTC.